This T cell receptor (beta chain) was sequenced in a study of blood T cell repertoires in COVID-19. Study-wide background: From the United States, Italy and Spain came samples of acute and convalescent COVID-19. T cells, B-cell-depleted T cells, or PBMCs supplied cDNA or gDNA.

Authors' analysis steps: How many nucleated cells were present was estimated from reference gene primer amplification. The table came from immunoSEQ multiplex PCR; TCRdb's copy has only in-frame clones and leaves some out. That table supplies the V and J calls and clone size; D and trimming were determined from the DNA. The table has about 170,000 clones, 90% to 95% seen once. V lost 7 bases, J lost 5 bases, and 10 bases stayed unmatched. This CDR3 contains 14 residues. Per the germline V gene, CDR1 is LNHDA and CDR2 is SQIVND (reference sequence). The sequenced material came from peripheral blood. The chain combines TRBV19 with TRBJ2-5; 7 positions match TRBD2. This receptor was taken from a man aged 45-60 years with acute or convalescent COVID-19. CDR3 in DNA: TGTGCCAGTAACCTTGGACTAGACGGGGAGACCCAGTACTTC. Its protein product is CASNLGLDGETQYF.